Detailed here is one T cell receptor beta chain. Antigen: not known. Germline CDR1 is LGHDT and CDR2 is YNNKEL (reference sequence). With 2 bases removed from V and 4 bases from J, the gap between germline ends came to 13 bases. This CDR3 spans 15 amino acids. TCRdb re-called the 5' RACE reads through MiXCR, storing one row per CDR3 protein. This sample carries some 600,000 distinct CDR3 sequences, 7.1% of them seen once, and the ten largest clones take around 1.6%. All of the donors were Caucasians in good health. This entry belongs to a study of identical twins. General study results and limits: Partly confounded zero-insertion analyses could result from invariant MAIT and iNKT cells. Out-of-frame alpha sequences that twins shared showed excess low generation probability. Fewer insertions were carried by abundant cord blood beta clonotypes, but none was seen in memory repertoires.

This same sample was also taken into another study, of yellow fever vaccine responses in identical twins.

The chain joins TRBV3-1 to TRBJ2-3; D call uncertain. This clonotype originated in a young woman in good health. The sample comprised PBMCs. CDR3 DNA sequence: TGTGCCAGCAGCCAAAACGTAGGGCGCCCAGATACGCAGTATTTT. Its translation is CASSQNVGRPDTQYF.